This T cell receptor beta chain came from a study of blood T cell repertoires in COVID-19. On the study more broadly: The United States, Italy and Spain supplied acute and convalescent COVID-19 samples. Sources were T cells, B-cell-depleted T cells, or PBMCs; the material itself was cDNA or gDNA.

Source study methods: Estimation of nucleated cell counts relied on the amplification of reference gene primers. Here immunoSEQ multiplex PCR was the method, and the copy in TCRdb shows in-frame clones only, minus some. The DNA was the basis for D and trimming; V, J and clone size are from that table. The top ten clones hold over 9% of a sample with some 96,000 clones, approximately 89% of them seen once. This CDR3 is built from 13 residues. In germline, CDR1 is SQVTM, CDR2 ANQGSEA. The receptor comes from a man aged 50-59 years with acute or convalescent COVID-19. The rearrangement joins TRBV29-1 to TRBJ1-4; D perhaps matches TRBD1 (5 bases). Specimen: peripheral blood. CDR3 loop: CSILWQGDEKLFF. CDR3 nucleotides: TGCAGTATTCTATGGCAGGGTGACGAAAAACTGTTTTTT.